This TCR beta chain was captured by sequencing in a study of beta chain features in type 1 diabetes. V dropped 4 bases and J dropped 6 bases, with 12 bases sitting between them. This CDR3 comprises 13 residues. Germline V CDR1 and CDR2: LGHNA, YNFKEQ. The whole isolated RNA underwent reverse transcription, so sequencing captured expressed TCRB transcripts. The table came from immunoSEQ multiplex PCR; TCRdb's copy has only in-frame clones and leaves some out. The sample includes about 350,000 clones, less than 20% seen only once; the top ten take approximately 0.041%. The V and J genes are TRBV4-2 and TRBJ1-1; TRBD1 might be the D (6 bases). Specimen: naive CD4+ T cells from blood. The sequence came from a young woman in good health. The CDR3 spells CASSPGGGPEAFF. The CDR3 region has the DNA TGTGCCAGCAGCCCTGGGGGGGGGCCTGAAGCTTTCTTT.